The present T cell receptor beta chain was sequenced within a study of shared clonotypes between healthy human individuals (dated by TCRdb to 2020 to 2021). Background on the whole study: A few men and a couple of women, aged 18 to 49 years, made up the cohort. The study deeply sequenced blood TCR repertoires of roughly five healthy adults to estimate repertoire size and the extent of clonotype sharing between individuals. Leukapheresis yielded between about 0.94 and 9 billion PBMCs per donor. Libraries were prepared and TCR repertoires were sequenced by different laboratories using diverse techniques, in order to increase sequencing depth and limit assay-specific biases.

The donors were healthy, HIV-negative adults who had no recently reported acute infections or vaccinations. Every donor was a Caucasian adult living in Nashville, Tennessee, USA. For unsorted samples, about 90 million PBMCs were counted, and genomic DNA was extracted using the QIAamp DNA Blood Mini kit. Blood was obtained by leukapheresis, after which PBMCs were separated by Ficoll-Histopaque density gradient centrifugation and cryopreserved in liquid nitrogen vapor phase. Paper-wide results and their limitations: The genetic and exposure-history diversity represented was limited by the small number of donors. Sampling was restricted to blood, and TCR repertoires in tissue are likely to differ from TCR repertoires in blood. Based on pairwise subsampling, the degree of clonotype sharing among donors was expected to be affected by sequencing depth.

Using the deep immunoSEQ assay, multiplex PCR amplified TCR CDR3 regions from genomic DNA. Extracted genomic DNA from each cell subset was spread evenly across all wells of several immunoSEQ 96-well plates, with each plate serving as a replicate. For unsorted PBMC, around 310 ng of genomic DNA, equivalent to tens of thousands of T cell genomes, went into each replicate PCR. Genomic DNA from unsorted PBMC was sequenced over ten immunoSEQ deep assay plates. The purified libraries were quantified using a Qubit 3.0 fluorometer, sized with a Bioanalyzer 2100, and then quantified again using the KAPA Library Quantification kit. A separate single-read 150-cycle Illumina NextSeq 550 flow cell was used to sequence each immunoSEQ 96-well plate. Under the source paper's analysis protocol: Because the immunoSEQ output included only junctional sequences and no quality scores, the filtering could not be the same as the filtering used for full-length reads. Sequences were annotated with PyIR, a Python wrapper for IgBLAST v1.9, and V/J genes and CDR3 were assigned using IMGT germline references. Reads were removed for weak V/J assignments (E-value above 1e-6), missing CDR3, stop codons, out-of-frame junctions, or ambiguous translated residues. V3J clonotypes were defined by identical inferred V gene, J gene, and CDR3 amino acid sequence. The percentage overlap between two repertoires was calculated by dividing the number of shared unique clonotypes by the size of the smaller repertoire. Richness of each repertoire was evaluated using RTK rarefaction, the Chao1 estimator, and Recon v2.1 estimates of unobserved clonotypes. In its TCRdb copy, this immuneACCESS table keeps in-frame sequences only and misses some clones. Where compared with another copy, unresolved V genes explain less than half of these, and the others have no known cause. The D gene and trimming were derived from the DNA, and the V and J assignments and clone size from that table. The sample has about half a million clones on record, about 72% of them singletons. The leading ten clones occupy around 12% of the sample.

For this clone: It has no known antigen specificity. Nothing much larger sits one base from this clone, and base qualities are not available.

The sequence was collected from a woman between 40 and 55 years old in good health. Some clones in this sample may be carry-over from other donors' samples. Sequenced: PBMCs.

CDR3 protein: CASRTHIQGRENYGYTF. Here is the DNA: TGTGCCAGCAGAACCCATATTCAAGGGCGGGAAAACTATGGCTACACCTTC. The receptor chain draws on TRBV28 and TRBJ1-2; the D gene is unclear. V is reduced by 6 bases and J by 2 bases, leaving a spacing of 22 bases between them. Spanning cysteine to phenylalanine, the CDR3 consists of 17 amino acids. CDR3 DNA only is kept here, 51 bases in frame from base 1. CDR1 and CDR2, looked up from the germline V gene, are MDHEN and SYDVKM.